There are many counts of the clone carrying this T cell receptor (beta chain). The data originate from a study of neurological immune-mediated disorders. Volunteers from a blood bank in Maryland, USA, made up the healthy controls. The sorted libraries took 1 million CD4+ or CD8+ T cells. 5'RACE with 10-nucleotide random UMIs generated the cDNA. Every sequencing run produced over 200 million TCR-beta sequences that came from 15-18 subjects. A single record per CDR3 protein comes from TCRdb applying MiXCR to the 5' RACE reads. The table lists 30,000 or so distinct CDR3 sequences, around 4% of them singletons. V lost 7 bases to trimming and J lost 5 bases; unmatched junction nucleotides: 11. There are 15 residues in the CDR3. CDR1 is SNHLY, CDR2 FYNNEI, per germline.

The sequencing sample was made of CD4+ T cells from blood. The chain joins TRBV2 to TRBJ2-3; 8 nucleotides agree with TRBD1. The sequence was obtained from a woman aged 40-49 years in good health. The CDR3: CASIGQGAVGDTQYF. The CDR3 nucleotides are TGTGCCAGCATAGGGCAGGGGGCCGTCGGAGATACGCAGTATTTT.